The 22 T cell receptor beta chains presented below share a single source sample, sequenced in a study of cytomegalovirus exposure and HLA in healthy donors. Sequenced by immunoSEQ multiplex PCR; TCRdb stores in-frame clones only, minus some. Counted here are more than 90,000 clones, roughly 82% occurring once; the ten biggest clones make up 4.9%. Sequencing was performed on PBMCs. The receptors originated from a man younger than 35 in good health and CMV-seronegative.

The chain has TRBV5-1 and TRBJ2-3; 8 nucleotides match TRBD2. Germline CDR1 SGHRS, CDR2 YFSETQ. This CDR3 is 17 amino acids long. Germline trimming cut 0 bases from V and 0 bases from J; bases unmatched to any gene: 6. The CDR3: CASSLAPSGLSTDTQYF. Written as DNA, the CDR3 is TGCGCCAGCAGCTTGGCCCCTAGCGGGCTAAGCACAGATACGCAGTATTTT. Combining the CDR3 with reference TRBV5-1 and TRBJ2-3 gives the whole variable domain KAGVTQTPRYLIKTRGQQVTLSCSPISGHRSVSWYQQTPGQGLQFLFEYFSETQRNKGNFPGRFSGRQFSNSRSEMNVSTLELGDSALYLCASSLAPSGLSTDTQYFGPGTRLTVL.

To note about this clone: The same CDR3 arises from other DNA sequences in this sample as well. This chain uses TRBV2 with TRBJ2-5, with a tentative D call TRBD2 (5 bases). Germline CDR1 reads SNHLY; CDR2 reads FYNNEI. This CDR3 is built from 14 residues. V lost 6 bases to trimming and J lost 5 bases, with 16 bases between them. CDR3 sequence (DNA): TGTGCCAGCAGCGTACTTCGGTCGGGGGAGACCCAGTACTTC. Translated, it gives CASSVLRSGETQYF.

The chain carries TRBV4-1 and TRBJ2-2; D remains ambiguous. The CDR3 runs to 12 residues. The V end lost 1 base, the J end lost 6 bases, and 3 bases lay between the germline ends. Germline-derived CDR1 and CDR2 are MGHRA and YSYEKL. CDR3 sequence reads: CASSQASGELFF. CDR3 DNA: TGCGCCAGCAGCCAAGCATCCGGGGAGCTGTTTTTT.

The chain employs TRBV5-1 and TRBJ2-1; D is perhaps TRBD1 (5 bases). The germline V gene encodes CDR1 SGHRS and CDR2 YFSETQ. CDR3 size: 14 residues. With 4 bases removed from V and 4 bases from J, the gap between germline ends came to 12 bases. CDR3 protein: CASSVQAQYNEQFF. The CDR3 nucleotides read TGCGCCAGCAGCGTACAGGCGCAATACAATGAGCAGTTCTTC.

The rearrangement links TRBV2 to TRBJ2-7; 13 positions match TRBD2. There are 18 residues in the CDR3. After removal of 11 bases from V and 3 bases from J, the junction contained 19 bases not matched to a gene. Germline V gene data show CDR1 as SNHLY and CDR2 as FYNNEI. CDR3 DNA: TGTGCCGGATTCGGACTAGCGGGGGACCGGGCTCTGGTCTACGAGCAGTACTTC. Protein: CAGFGLAGDRALVYEQYF. The entire variable domain, with the rest obtained from reference TRBV2 and TRBJ2-7, is as follows: EPEVTQTPSHQVTQMGQEVILRCVPISNHLYFYWYRQILGQKVEFLVSFYNNEISEKSEIFDDQFSVERPDGSNFTLKIRSTKLEDSAMYFCAGFGLAGDRALVYEQYFGPGTRLTVT.

The rearrangement links TRBV10-3 to TRBJ2-2; 10 nucleotides align to TRBD2. CDR1 is ENHRY, CDR2 SYGVKD, per germline. The V gene end was trimmed by 4 bases and the J gene end by 0 bases; junction bases not matched to a gene: 11. The CDR3 extends over 19 amino acids. CDR3 protein: CAISAPRVAGGSNTGELFF. Here the CDR3 DNA reads TGTGCCATCAGTGCCCCGAGAGTAGCGGGAGGCTCGAACACCGGGGAGCTGTTTTTT.

The rearrangement joins TRBV30 to TRBJ1-5, with D tentatively TRBD1 (5 bases). The CDR3 sequence is 13 residues long. V was pared by 3 bases and J by 5 bases, with 11 bases between. Germline-derived CDR1 and CDR2 are GTSNPN and SVGIG (reference sequence). CDR3 bases: TGTGCCTGGAGCGCAGGGATGGATCAGCCCCAGCATTTT. Amino acids: CAWSAGMDQPQHF.

The V gene is TRBV5-8, the J gene TRBJ2-7; D ambiguous. Trimming removed 4 bases at V and 2 bases at J, with 4 bases between. This CDR3 spans 11 amino acids. The V gene's germline CDR1 is SGHTS and CDR2 YDEGEE. The CDR3 DNA reads TGTGCCAGCAGCCCAACCTACGAGCAGTACTTC. Its translation is CASSPTYEQYF.

The chain has TRBV7-2 and TRBJ2-1; TRBD2 matches at 10 bases. Per germline, CDR1 SGHTA and CDR2 FQGNSA. V lost 2 bases, J lost 4 bases, and 5 bases stayed unmatched. CDR3 length equals 16 residues. The CDR3 sequence: CASSLRGTSVYNEQFF. The CDR3 DNA reads as TGTGCCAGCAGCTTACGGGGGACTAGCGTATACAATGAGCAGTTCTTC.

This chain connects TRBV28 to TRBJ1-2, with unresolved D. Trimming shortened V by 6 bases and J by 5 bases, and 16 bases separated the two germline ends. This CDR3 is built from 14 residues. Per the germline V gene, CDR1 is MDHEN and CDR2 is SYDVKM. CDR3 in amino acids: CASRWRAEEYGYTF. For the CDR3, the DNA is TGTGCCAGCAGGTGGAGGGCGGAAGAGTATGGCTACACCTTC.

This chain uses TRBV30 with TRBJ1-2; D call uncertain. Germline lookup yields CDR1 GTSNPN and CDR2 SVGIG (reference sequence). The V and J ends lost 2 bases and 2 bases respectively, with 9 bases between them. The CDR3 sequence is 13 residues long. CDR3 residues: CAWSLAHNYGYTF. As DNA, the CDR3 is TGTGCCTGGAGTCTCGCACACAACTATGGCTACACCTTC.

This clone has just a few counts. The chain couples TRBV30 to TRBJ1-1, with D perhaps matching TRBD1 (5 bases). Trimming took 4 bases from V and 3 from J, leaving 15 bases between them. Germline values: CDR1 GTSNPN, CDR2 SVGIG (reference sequence). The CDR3 is made up of 14 amino acids. CDR3 protein: CAWTVGVQDTEAFF. The CDR3 region has the DNA TGTGCCTGGACAGTAGGGGTCCAGGACACTGAAGCTTTCTTT.

The genes are TRBV11-1 and TRBJ2-7; 9 nucleotides line up with TRBD2. V was clipped by 1 base and J by 0 bases; unmatched bases: 10. CDR1 is SGHAT, CDR2 FQDESV, per germline (reference sequence). This CDR3 spans 18 amino acids. The CDR3 here is CASSLERASGTDSYEQYF. The CDR3 DNA reads TGTGCCAGCAGCTTAGAAAGGGCTAGCGGGACCGACTCCTACGAGCAGTACTTC.

The chain recombines TRBV6-5 with TRBJ2-5, with D perhaps TRBD2 (5 bases). The CDR3 has 16 amino acids. Per the germline V gene, CDR1 is MNHEY and CDR2 is SVGAGI. Trimming shortened V by 1 base and J by 1 base, and 13 bases separated the two germline ends. DNA for the CDR3: TGTGCCAGCAGTTACTTCCCGCGGGTGGGCCAAGAGACCCAGTACTTC. Its protein is CASSYFPRVGQETQYF.

The V call is TRBV19, the J call TRBJ2-7; D gene ambiguous. V gave up 1 base and J gave up 0 bases, with 7 bases separating them. The germline CDR1 and CDR2 sequences are LNHDA and SQIVND (reference sequence). This CDR3 has 14 residues. DNA of the CDR3: TGTGCCAGTAGTATAGGAGAGTTCTCCTACGAGCAGTACTTC. It specifies CASSIGEFSYEQYF.

V gene TRBV30 combines with J gene TRBJ2-7; 13 bases fit TRBD2. The CDR3 is 15 amino acids. Germline CDR1 reads GTSNPN; CDR2 reads SVGIG (reference sequence). The trim removed 1 base at V and 5 bases at J, leaving 5 bases unmatched. CDR3 DNA sequence: TGTGCCTGGAGTGCCGGGACTAGCGGGACCCACGAGCAGTACTTC. It is translated as CAWSAGTSGTHEQYF.

The chain recombines TRBV4-1 with TRBJ1-1; 8 bases are a match to TRBD1. Trimming removed 2 bases from V and 1 base from J; junction bases left unmatched: 6. Germline CDR1 and CDR2: MGHRA and YSYEKL. The CDR3 is made up of 16 amino acids. The CDR3 DNA reads TGCGCCAGCAGCCAACCCGCACAGGGGGGGAACACTGAAGCTTTCTTT. Its protein product is CASSQPAQGGNTEAFF.

This chain joins TRBV6-1 and TRBJ1-1; no reliable D call. Germline V gene data show CDR1 as MNHNS and CDR2 as SASEGT. CDR3 length: 14 amino acids. V lost 4 bases to trimming and J lost 0 bases, with 9 bases between them. The CDR3 spells CASSATPLNTEAFF. For the CDR3, the DNA is TGTGCCAGCAGTGCTACTCCGTTGAACACTGAAGCTTTCTTT.

The table lists this clone with a few counts. The chain recombines TRBV10-1 with TRBJ2-3, with 10 positions matching TRBD1. Germline CDR1 reads WNHNN; CDR2 reads SYGVQD (reference sequence). This CDR3 is built from 16 residues. J was trimmed by 3 bases and V by 6 bases; bases with no gene match: 9. CDR3 in amino acids: CASRSGTGASTDTQYF. DNA of the CDR3: TGCGCCAGCAGATCCGGGACAGGGGCGTCAACAGATACGCAGTATTTT.

This chain uses TRBV30 with TRBJ1-2, with D unresolved. The CDR3 extends over 12 amino acids. Germline values: CDR1 GTSNPN, CDR2 SVGIG (reference sequence). V was shortened by 1 base and J by 5 bases, with 8 bases between the two germline ends. The DNA for the CDR3 is TGTGCCTGGAGTGAGTACCAGTATGGCTACACCTTC. Translating gives CAWSEYQYGYTF.

The chain carries TRBV6-5 and TRBJ2-3; the match to TRBD1 covers 7 bases. J gave up 3 bases and V 4 bases, and 4 bases lay outside the gene matches. From germline, CDR1 is MNHEY and CDR2 SVGAGI. The CDR3 is made up of 14 amino acids. The CDR3 region has the DNA TGTGCCAGCAGTTTAAACAGGGGAACAGATACGCAGTATTTT. It is translated as CASSLNRGTDTQYF.

This clone was observed once. The V gene is TRBV7-2, the J gene TRBJ1-2, with D possibly matching TRBD1 (5 bases). The V end was cut by 0 bases, the J end by 0 bases, with 14 bases between. The CDR3 consists of 17 residues. Germline CDR1 and CDR2: SGHTA and FQGNSA. The CDR3 DNA reads TGTGCCAGCAGCTTAGCTATCCTCAGGGAATCTAACTATGGCTACACCTTC. As protein: CASSLAILRESNYGYTF.